This TCR beta chain stems from a study of cytomegalovirus exposure and HLA in healthy donors. Points from the study as a whole: Productive status was seen about 90% or about 30% of the time for most TCR beta V segments in an earlier analysis. In a later analysis, most CMV-associated TCR beta chains appeared HLA-restricted.

The CDR3 totals 15 residues. Trimming removed 4 bases from V and 5 bases from J; junction bases left unmatched: 11. Germline V gene lookup returns CDR1 SGDLS and CDR2 YYNGEE. Details on this clone: Its cognate antigen is unknown.

The PCR employed 60 Vbeta primers together with 13 Jbeta primers. Repertoires were generated with immunoSEQ multiplex PCR, while TCRdb's copy carries only in-frame clones and drops some. Of about 82,000 clones in the sample, less than 85% are singletons; the top ten hold about an eighth. The rearrangement uses TRBV9 and TRBJ2-7; 8 bases match TRBD2. The receptor comes from a human donor in good health. Sequencing input: PBMCs. The CDR3 nucleotides are TGTGCCAGCAGCAAAGAGACTAGCGTCGGCCACGAGCAGTACTTC. Translating gives CASSKETSVGHEQYF.